This is a list of T cell receptor beta chains from one sample in a study of T cells after yellow fever vaccination. MiXCR, applied by TCRdb to the 5' RACE reads, yields one record per CDR3 protein. The sample includes a few hundred thousand distinct CDR3 sequences, roughly 3.9% seen only once; the top ten take roughly 25%. The source material was PBMCs, sampled 5 days after the yellow fever booster vaccination. The receptors originated from a man aged 18 to 30 who received the YFV17D yellow fever vaccine. The conserved cysteine and the conserved F or W are not part of the CDR3 here.

V: TRBV4-3; J: TRBJ2-1; CDR3: ASRWAWGGLNEQF
V: TRBV11-1; J: TRBJ1-6; CDR3: ASSPRDRGRSPLH
V: TRBV4-1; J: TRBJ2-5; CDR3: ASSLPRGSGGAGTQY
V: TRBV20-1; J: TRBJ2-3; CDR3: SARDRGGWDTQY
V: TRBV27; J: TRBJ1-1; CDR3: ASSASTGGNTEAF
V: TRBV20-1; J: TRBJ1-1; CDR3: SARVWGQGNTEAF
V: TRBV29-1; J: TRBJ2-1; CDR3: SVEGPDTSSYNEQF
V: TRBV7-3; J: TRBJ1-1; CDR3: ASSASTMNTEAF
V: TRBV5-6; J: TRBJ2-7; CDR3: ASSLGFYEQY
V: TRBV5-1; J: TRBJ2-1; CDR3: ASSWEGYNEQF
V: TRBV5-1; J: TRBJ2-1; CDR3: ASSHVRTRPNEQF
V: TRBV6-5; J: TRBJ2-2; CDR3: ASSYGSFGSGELF
V: TRBV6-2/TRBV6-3; J: TRBJ2-7; CDR3: ASTWTGGTYEQY
V: TRBV7-8; J: TRBJ1-3; CDR3: ASSQGQGPGNTIY
V: TRBV20-1; J: TRBJ1-2; CDR3: SAIDRRFRGYT
V: TRBV9; J: TRBJ2-3; CDR3: ASSVGRGTYTDTQY
V: TRBV4-1; J: TRBJ1-5; CDR3: ASSYDNGNQPQH